One and the same sample provided the 19 T cell receptor beta chains below, sequenced in a study of CD8+CD57+ T cells in acquired aplastic anemia. Sequenced patients had shown CD8+CD57+ cell expansion by flow cytometry. The template for TCR beta VDJ and CDR3 sequence profiling was genomic DNA. Each CDR3 protein is one row after TCRdb ran MiXCR on the reads. The data contain about 200,000 distinct CDR3 sequences, over 55% of them singletons. Specimen: sorted CD4+, CD8+, or CD8+CD57+ T cells (not recorded which) from PBMCs. The receptors were sampled from a human donor with aplastic anemia.

Regarding this clonotype: This clone may be a read error of a much larger clone one base away. The gene calls are TRBV4-1 and TRBJ1-1, with TRBD1 identical over 7 bases. The germline gives CDR1 MGHRA, CDR2 YSYEKL. This CDR3 contains 15 residues. Germline trimming cut 2 bases from V and 4 bases from J; bases unmatched to any gene: 7. The CDR3 DNA reads as TGCGCCAGCAGCCAATGGGACAGTTTGAGCACTGAAGCTTTCTTT. It encodes CASSQWDSLSTEAFF.

This clonotype was seen once. The V and J genes are TRBV20-1 and TRBJ2-5, with D perhaps matching TRBD1 or TRBD2 (5 bases each). Per the germline V gene, CDR1 is DFQATT and CDR2 is SNEGSKA (reference sequence). This CDR3 has 15 residues. V was clipped by 1 base and J by 3 bases, with 15 bases between them. CDR3 bases: TGCAGTGCTAGAGTGCCGGGACGCCTCAAAGAGACCCAGTACTTC. Translated: CSARVPGRLKETQYF.

The chain couples TRBV5-1 to TRBJ2-3, with 11 bases matching TRBD2. Germline CDR1 and CDR2: SGHRS and YFSETQ. The CDR3 has 15 amino acids. V was clipped by 5 bases and J by 1 base; unmatched bases: 3. CDR3 protein: CASRLLAGGTDTQYF. For the CDR3, the DNA is TGCGCCAGCAGGCTACTAGCGGGGGGCACAGATACGCAGTATTTT.

The chain couples TRBV20-1 to TRBJ1-6; TRBD1 matches at 9 bases. Germline CDR1 DFQATT, CDR2 SNEGSKA (reference sequence). The CDR3 spans 15 residues. J was trimmed by 9 bases and V by 0 bases; bases with no gene match: 6. The CDR3 nucleotides are TGCAGTGCTAGAGACCGGGACAGGGAAAGTTCACCCCTCCACTTT. Its protein product is CSARDRDRESSPLHF.

This clonotype has more than one count but fewer than ten. The chain combines TRBV2 with TRBJ1-2; no clear D gene. This CDR3 has 13 amino acids. From germline, CDR1 is SNHLY and CDR2 FYNNEI. The V and J ends lost 1 base and 5 bases respectively, with 8 bases between them. The CDR3 sequence: CASSEGERYGYTF. The CDR3 DNA reads as TGTGCCAGCAGTGAAGGGGAGCGTTATGGCTACACCTTC.

The CDR3 loop reads CASSESKIEQFF. DNA of the CDR3: TGTGCCAGCAGTGAATCGAAGATTGAGCAGTTCTTC. The rearrangement joins TRBV25-1 to TRBJ2-1; the D is unclear. The CDR3 is 12 amino acids. Trimming took off 1 base at V and 9 bases at J, with 7 bases between the two ends. CDR1 is MGHDK and CDR2 is SYGVNS in the germline V gene.

The rearrangement uses TRBV7-9 and TRBJ2-7; a weak D match, TRBD2 (5 bases). The ends were cut back, 5 bases at V and 6 bases at J, with 14 bases in the middle. CDR3 length: 13 residues. Germline V lookup: CDR1 SEHNR, CDR2 FQNEAQ (reference sequence). This CDR3 is CASSLGSDREQYF. The CDR3 bases are TGTGCCAGCAGCCTAGGGAGCGACCGCGAGCAGTACTTC. The full variable domain, with the rest looked up from reference TRBV7-9 and TRBJ2-7, is DTGVSQNPRHKITKRGQNVTFRCDPISEHNRLYWYRQTLGQGPEFLTYFQNEAQLEKSRLLSDRFSAERPKGSFSTLEIQRTEQGDSAMYLCASSLGSDREQYFGPGTRLTVT.

This clonotype has a count of ten or more. The V call is TRBV11-3, the J call TRBJ2-2, with D perhaps TRBD2 (5 bases). There are 13 residues in the CDR3. Trimming removed 6 bases from V and 1 base from J, with 6 bases in between. Per germline, CDR1 SGHNT and CDR2 YENEEA. CDR3 coding DNA: TGTGCCAGCAGTGGAGGGAACACCGGGGAGCTGTTTTTT. This gives the protein CASSGGNTGELFF.

For this clonotype: Since a much larger clone is just one base distant, this may be a read error. The chain links TRBV28 to TRBJ2-7; perhaps D is TRBD1 or TRBD2 (5 bases each). CDR1 and CDR2 from the germline V gene are MDHEN and SYDVKM. This CDR3 has 14 residues. The CDR3 sequence: CASSWDGLSYEQHF. The DNA for the CDR3 is TGTGCCAGCAGTTGGGACGGGTTATCCTACGAGCAGCACTTC. Based on the CDR3 plus reference TRBV28 and TRBJ2-7, the full variable domain is DVKVTQSSRYLVKRTGEKVFLECVQDMDHENMFWYRQDPGLGLRLIYFSYDVKMKEKGDIPEGYSVSREKKERFSLILESASTNQTSMYLCASSWDGLSYEQHFGPGTRLTVT.

The chain employs TRBV5-6 and TRBJ2-3; D not resolved. Germline V gene data show CDR1 as SGHDT and CDR2 as YYEEEE. V was shortened by 2 bases and J by 6 bases, with 13 bases between the two germline ends. The CDR3 is 14 residues long. The DNA of the CDR3 is TGTGCCAGCAGCTTCGGACCCTCCGGGGATACGCAGTATTTT. This codes for CASSFGPSGDTQYF.

This sequence joins TRBV2 and TRBJ1-2; no reliable D call. This CDR3 is built from 15 residues. The ends were cut back, 4 bases at V and 1 base at J, with 13 bases in the middle. Per the germline V gene, CDR1 is SNHLY and CDR2 is FYNNEI. CDR3 in amino acids: CASSAWNDGNYGYTF. The CDR3 DNA follows: TGTGCCAGCAGTGCCTGGAACGACGGTAACTATGGCTACACCTTC.

V gene TRBV7-8 combines with J gene TRBJ2-1, with TRBD2 matching 10 bases. Germline assignment: CDR1 SGHVS and CDR2 FQNEAQ. This CDR3 contains 18 residues. The junction had 8 bases not matched to a gene; V was cut back by 3 bases and J by 0 bases. The CDR3 nucleotides read TGTGCCAGCAGCTTGGCTAGCGGGGGCCCAAGCTCCTACAATGAGCAGTTCTTC. Encoded protein: CASSLASGGPSSYNEQFF.

The table lists this clonotype with a few counts. This chain uses TRBV5-5 with TRBJ1-4; 7 nucleotides match TRBD1. Germline-derived CDR1 and CDR2 are SGHKS and YYEKEE (reference sequence). The V and J ends lost 4 bases and 7 bases, in that order; junction bases with no gene match: 7. The CDR3 length is 14 residues. CDR3 in DNA: TGTGCCAGCAGCCGGGACAGATGGAGTGAAAAACTGTTTTTT. This sequence encodes CASSRDRWSEKLFF.

The chain is built from TRBV29-1 and TRBJ2-1; D is ambiguous. The CDR3 spans 10 residues. Germline V gene lookup returns CDR1 SQVTM and CDR2 ANQGSEA. V lost 0 bases and J lost 13, with 7 bases in between. The CDR3, as DNA: TGCAGCGTTGAAGAGTGGGGACAGTTCTTC. Amino acid sequence: CSVEEWGQFF.

Turning to this clonotype: The junction departs from germline at one end; a sequencing error may be responsible. The chain employs TRBV7-9 and TRBJ1-2; D is unclear. The CDR3 is 19 residues long. CDR1 and CDR2 from the germline V gene are SEHNR and FQNEAQ (reference sequence). The CDR3 nucleotides read TGTGACAGCAGCTTAGCGGTAATCAATAGGGCAACCGGAGTCTATGGCTACACCTTC. Amino acid sequence: CDSSLAVINRATGVYGYTF.

The chain is built from TRBV19 and TRBJ1-1, with D tentatively TRBD1 (6 bases). Between the trimmed V and J ends, which lost 7 bases and 0 bases, there was a span of 18 bases. CDR3 length equals 16 residues. Looked up from germline, CDR1 is LNHDA and CDR2 is SQIVND (reference sequence). The CDR3 sequence is CASTTTDRYMNTEAFF. The CDR3 DNA is TGTGCCAGTACTACGACGGACAGATACATGAACACTGAAGCTTTCTTT.

The chain carries TRBV24-1 and TRBJ1-5; possibly TRBD1 for D (5 bases). The CDR3 sequence is 17 residues long. Germline loops: CDR1 KGHDR, CDR2 SFDVKD. Between the trimmed V and J ends, which lost 3 bases and 6 bases, there was a span of 20 bases. CDR3 coding DNA: TGTGCCACCAGTGATGGTAGGAGGGCCGGGACGAGTCAGCCCCAGCATTTT. Translating it yields CATSDGRRAGTSQPQHF.

This clonotype appeared many times. The chain carries TRBV6-4 and TRBJ2-1, with TRBD2 identical over 8 bases. The CDR3 length is 15 residues. Germline CDR1 MRHNA, CDR2 SNTAGT. J lost 1 base, V lost 5 bases, and 4 bases had no gene match. In DNA form, the CDR3 reads TGTGCCAGCAGTCCTGCTAGCGGGTCCTACAATGAGCAGTTCTTC. Protein sequence: CASSPASGSYNEQFF.

The chain links TRBV6-5 to TRBJ2-7; 8 positions agree with TRBD1. The CDR3 covers 12 residues. Germline V gene sequence: CDR1 MNHEY, CDR2 SVGAGI. V dropped 2 bases and J dropped 9; count of bases not matched to a gene: 3. For the CDR3, the DNA is TGTGCCAGCAGTTACGGTGGGACAGGGCAGTACTTC. Amino acids: CASSYGGTGQYF.